This is a list of T cell receptor beta chains from one sample in a study of T cell repertoires in cytomegalovirus infection. TCRdb redid the calling of the reads with MiXCR, one entry per CDR3 protein. The sample shows 640,000 or so distinct CDR3 sequences, 30% to 35% of them seen only once. These TCRs are of unknown antigen specificity. The sequencing used cultured PBMCs, collected from culture after CMV antigen stimulation. Receptors originate from a human donor in good health (CMV status not recorded). Some clones in this sample may be carry-over from other donors' samples. Each CDR3 is given with its conserved first and last residue. A D gene is named only where the DNA matches it firmly. Expanded clones get a size class; other rows say once, few or many, or leave the size out.

CDR3nt: TGTGCTAGTGGCCTGGCGGACAGGGACGCCTCCTACGAGCAGTACTTC
CDR3aa: CASGLADRDASYEQYF
abundance: .
j_gene: TRBJ2-7
v_gene: TRBV12-5
d_gene: TRBD1

CDR3nt: TGTGCCAGCGCACTCGGGGAGGGGTGGATTGAAAAACTGTTTTTT
CDR3aa: CASALGEGWIEKLFF
abundance: .
j_gene: TRBJ1-4
v_gene: TRBV28
d_gene: .

CDR3nt: TGTGCCAGCAGAGAAAGCCCGTCCGGGGGATCTGGGGCCAACGTCCTGACTTTC
CDR3aa: CASRESPSGGSGANVLTF
abundance: .
j_gene: TRBJ2-6
v_gene: TRBV6-5
d_gene: .

CDR3nt: TGCGCCAGCAGCCGTGGACAGGGGAGAGGCGGTCAAGAGACCCAGTACTTC
CDR3aa: CASSRGQGRGGQETQYF
abundance: few
j_gene: TRBJ2-5
v_gene: TRBV4-1
d_gene: TRBD1

CDR3nt: TGTGCCAGCAGCTTGGCAAGGGGCGGACACGGCACAGATACGCAGTATTTT
CDR3aa: CASSLARGGHGTDTQYF
abundance: .
j_gene: TRBJ2-3
v_gene: TRBV5-4
d_gene: .

CDR3nt: TGTGCCTCCCCTAGAGGGCAGGGAGGAGCTTTCTTT
CDR3aa: CASPRGQGGAFF
abundance: .
j_gene: TRBJ1-1
v_gene: TRBV6-1
d_gene: .

CDR3nt: TGTGCCAGCAGTGAAGCTTGGCTAGGCGGCAGCTATACGCAGTATTTT
CDR3aa: CASSEAWLGGSYTQYF
abundance: .
j_gene: TRBJ2-3
v_gene: TRBV2
d_gene: .

CDR3nt: TGCAGTGCTAGAGATCAGGTTCAGGGCCCCAATCAGCCCCAGCATTTT
CDR3aa: CSARDQVQGPNQPQHF
abundance: .
j_gene: TRBJ1-5
v_gene: TRBV20-1
d_gene: .

CDR3nt: TGTGCCAGCAGTTATGGGGGCACAAATTCACCCCTCCACTTT
CDR3aa: CASSYGGTNSPLHF
abundance: few
j_gene: TRBJ1-6
v_gene: TRBV6-6
d_gene: .

CDR3nt: TGTGCCAGCAGCTTCTTTCCTGGGGCCAACGTCCTGACTTTC
CDR3aa: CASSFFPGANVLTF
abundance: many
j_gene: TRBJ2-6
v_gene: TRBV7-2
d_gene: .

CDR3nt: TGCAGTGCGTCCCAGGGGTTCGGAAATTCACCCCTCCACTTT
CDR3aa: CSASQGFGNSPLHF
abundance: few
j_gene: TRBJ1-6
v_gene: TRBV20-1
d_gene: .

CDR3nt: TGTGCCAGCAGTCCCTTAGCGGCGGCCTACAATGAGCAGTTCTTC
CDR3aa: CASSPLAAAYNEQFF
abundance: .
j_gene: TRBJ2-1
v_gene: TRBV6-1
d_gene: .

CDR3nt: TGTGCCAGCTCACGTCGACAGGGGCAGAATTCACCCCTCCACTTT
CDR3aa: CASSRRQGQNSPLHF
abundance: .
j_gene: TRBJ1-6
v_gene: TRBV18
d_gene: TRBD1

CDR3nt: TGTGCCAGCAGCCGTGGGGCGGGGGGGCACAATGAGCAGTTCTTC
CDR3aa: CASSRGAGGHNEQFF
abundance: .
j_gene: TRBJ2-1
v_gene: TRBV7-9
d_gene: TRBD2

CDR3nt: TGTGCCAGCAGACGGGACCTGGATTCACCCCTCCACTTT
CDR3aa: CASRRDLDSPLHF
abundance: many
j_gene: TRBJ1-6
v_gene: TRBV7-8
d_gene: .

CDR3nt: TGTGCCAGCAGCTTGTGGGGTAGGGGCAGCTCCTACGAGCAGTACTTC
CDR3aa: CASSLWGRGSSYEQYF
abundance: few
j_gene: TRBJ2-7
v_gene: TRBV7-2
d_gene: .

CDR3nt: TGTGCCAGCGGGCTAGCGGTAGATACGCAGTATTTT
CDR3aa: CASGLAVDTQYF
abundance: .
j_gene: TRBJ2-3
v_gene: TRBV12-3/TRBV12-4
d_gene: TRBD2

CDR3nt: TGTGCCAGCAGCACCCGGACAGGCGGGGGGGATCAGCCCCAGCATTTT
CDR3aa: CASSTRTGGGDQPQHF
abundance: many
j_gene: TRBJ1-5
v_gene: TRBV7-8
d_gene: TRBD1

CDR3nt: TGTGCCAGCACCAAGGGACTAGCGGGCTCCTACGAGCAGTACTTC
CDR3aa: CASTKGLAGSYEQYF
abundance: .
j_gene: TRBJ2-7
v_gene: TRBV2
d_gene: TRBD2

CDR3nt: TGTGCCAGCAGCTCGTCGGGGCCCGCGGGGAACACTGAAGCTTTCTTT
CDR3aa: CASSSSGPAGNTEAFF
abundance: many
j_gene: TRBJ1-1
v_gene: TRBV7-2
d_gene: .

CDR3nt: TGTGCCAGCAGATCGATCAATGAGCAGTTCTTC
CDR3aa: CASRSINEQFF
abundance: few
j_gene: TRBJ2-1
v_gene: TRBV12-3/TRBV12-4
d_gene: .

CDR3nt: TGTGCCAGCGCCGGGGGGCGTCATGAAGCTTTCTTT
CDR3aa: CASAGGRHEAFF
abundance: once
j_gene: TRBJ1-1
v_gene: TRBV7-9
d_gene: .

CDR3nt: TGTGCCAGCTGGGGGCTAGAAGGAAAACTGTTTTTT
CDR3aa: CASWGLEGKLFF
abundance: .
j_gene: TRBJ1-4
v_gene: TRBV2
d_gene: .

CDR3nt: TGTGCCAGCATCGGGACAGATTCTGGTGAGACCCAGTACTTC
CDR3aa: CASIGTDSGETQYF
abundance: .
j_gene: TRBJ2-5
v_gene: TRBV12-3/TRBV12-4
d_gene: TRBD1

CDR3nt: TGTGCCAGCAGCCGAGCGGGAGGTGGGCCCTACGAGCAGTACTTC
CDR3aa: CASSRAGGGPYEQYF
abundance: .
j_gene: TRBJ2-7
v_gene: TRBV7-8
d_gene: TRBD2

CDR3nt: TGTGCCACCCAGGAGCCTTTTTTT
CDR3aa: CATQEPFF
abundance: .
j_gene: TRBJ2-2
v_gene: TRBV7-6
d_gene: .

CDR3nt: TGTGCCAGCAGCTCGGGCTGGGACGGCTACACCTTC
CDR3aa: CASSSGWDGYTF
abundance: few
j_gene: TRBJ1-2
v_gene: TRBV7-2
d_gene: .

CDR3nt: TGTGCCAGCAGTGAGGGACTAGCGGGAGGGTTCACAGATACGCAGTATTTT
CDR3aa: CASSEGLAGGFTDTQYF
abundance: .
j_gene: TRBJ2-3
v_gene: TRBV2
d_gene: TRBD2